Listed below are T cell receptor beta chains from one sample, sequenced in a study of vaccination effects on CD4 cells after COVID-19. The antigens for these receptors are not known. Clones were read by immunoSEQ multiplex PCR, and TCRdb kept only the in-frame ones, dropping some. The sample records 37,000 or so clones, about 70% being singletons. The sequences come from CD4+ T cells from PBMCs cultured without peptide, collected before COVID-19 vaccination. The receptor source for this set is a human donor who received a COVID-19 vaccine. CDR3s include the opening cysteine and the closing phenylalanine or tryptophan. D genes are given only for firm matches. Only part of the rows carry a size: once, few, many, or a class if the clone is expanded.

NA,TRBV7-8,17,NA,TRBJ1-1,TGTGCCAGCAGTTCAACAAGGTTAATTTCTGGGAACACTGAAGCTTTCTTT,CASSSTRLISGNTEAFF
NA,TRBV7-9,19,NA,TRBJ1-3,TGTGCCAGCAGCTTAGTCTCCCCTGTATGGAATACCTCTGGAAACACCATATATTTT,CASSLVSPVWNTSGNTIYF
NA,TRBV18,15,NA,TRBJ1-5,TGTGCCAGCTCACCACCGGGGGGCGGGAATCAGCCCCAGCATTTT,CASSPPGGGNQPQHF
once,TRBV5-1,17,NA,TRBJ2-2,TGCGCCAGCAGCTTGCGGGGCGGGGGCCTGAACACCGGGGAGCTGTTTTTT,CASSLRGGGLNTGELFF
NA,TRBV7-9,17,TRBD1,TRBJ1-1,TGTGCCAGCAGCTTAGAAAGGGACAGAAATATGAACACTGAAGCTTTCTTT,CASSLERDRNMNTEAFF
NA,TRBV5-6,15,NA,TRBJ1-6,TGTGCCAGCAGCTTGGTTTCGGGTGTTGATTCACCCCTCCACTTT,CASSLVSGVDSPLHF
NA,TRBV12-5,15,NA,TRBJ2-7,TGTGCTAGTTCCCCGGGACGGAGGAACTCCTACGAGCAGTACTTC,CASSPGRRNSYEQYF
NA,TRBV5-1,14,NA,TRBJ2-7,TGCGCCAGCGCGGGTTCGCTAGCCACCTACGAGCAGTACTTC,CASAGSLATYEQYF
NA,TRBV3-1/TRBV3-2,12,NA,TRBJ2-3,TGTGCCAGCAGCCAAGCAGGAGATACGCAGTATTTT,CASSQAGDTQYF
NA,TRBV27,18,NA,TRBJ2-7,TGTGCCAGCAGTTACGGCAGGGGGGGCATGAGGATAGGTTACGAGCAGTACTTC,CASSYGRGGMRIGYEQYF
few,TRBV2,13,NA,TRBJ1-2,TGTGCCAGCGGTGACGGACCTAACTATGGCTACACCTTC,CASGDGPNYGYTF
NA,TRBV24-1,14,NA,TRBJ2-1,TGTGCCACCAGTGATTTGGGGGGGCTGAATGAGCAGTTCTTC,CATSDLGGLNEQFF
NA,TRBV5-1,16,NA,TRBJ1-1,TGCGCCAGCAGCCCTGGGTGGCAGGGCCCGAACACTGAAGCTTTCTTT,CASSPGWQGPNTEAFF